In its sample, the clone carrying this TCR beta chain was seen a few times. The antigen is not known. TCRdb reprocessed the reads with MiXCR, giving one entry per CDR3 protein. The top ten clones hold 48% of a sample with some 560,000 distinct CDR3 sequences, around two fifths of them seen once. The data were obtained in a study of T cell repertoires in cytomegalovirus infection. Per germline, CDR1 SGHVS and CDR2 FQNEAQ. This CDR3 contains 14 residues. Trimming at V came to 5 bases and at J to 2 bases, leaving 6 bases not matched to a gene. The chain couples TRBV7-8 to TRBJ2-7, with TRBD1 matching 7 bases. The material was cultured PBMCs, obtained from culture after CMV antigen stimulation. This clonotype was obtained from a human donor in good health (CMV status not recorded). Some clones in this sample may be carry-over from other donors' samples. The CDR3 DNA is TGTGCCAGCAGCCCGACAGGGACCACCTACGAGCAGTACTTC. Translation gives CASSPTGTTYEQYF.